A single sample gave rise to the 29 T cell receptor beta chains below, sequenced in a study. Treg sorting used a CD4+CD25+CD127-/low gate. TCRdb processed the 5' RACE reads anew with MiXCR; each CDR3 protein has one entry. Among 35,000 to 50,000 distinct CDR3 sequences, about 20% were seen once, and the ten largest hold 4%. Sequencing was done on a sample of Tregs sorted from blood. All receptors come from a female donor with breast cancer.

Only a few counts were recorded for this clonotype. The V gene is TRBV5-1, the J gene TRBJ1-1; D is uncertain. In germline, CDR1 is SGHRS, CDR2 YFSETQ. V lost 4 bases and J 5 bases, leaving 18 bases between the germline ends. The CDR3 extends over 15 amino acids. The CDR3: CASSPRHGGDTEAFF. DNA for the CDR3: TGCGCCAGCAGCCCACGACATGGCGGGGATACTGAAGCTTTCTTT.

The genes are TRBV9 and TRBJ2-1; unclear D gene. Germline CDR1 and CDR2: SGDLS and YYNGEE. The CDR3 runs to 16 residues. With 3 bases removed from V and 0 bases from J, the gap between germline ends came to 13 bases. Here the CDR3 reads CASSAEVGSSYNEQFF. The CDR3 bases are TGTGCCAGCAGCGCCGAGGTCGGAAGCTCCTACAATGAGCAGTTCTTC. The variable domain in full, with the rest retrieved from reference TRBV9 and TRBJ2-1, is DSGVTQTPKHLITATGQRVTLRCSPRSGDLSVYWYQQSLDQGLQFLIQYYNGEERAKGNILERFSAQQFPDLHSELNLSSLELGDSALYFCASSAEVGSSYNEQFFGPGTRLTVL.

CDR3 sequence (DNA): TGTGCCAGCAGCCCGGTGGACAGCGCGTTCGAGCCCCAGCATTTT. It codes for CASSPVDSAFEPQHF. This chain joins TRBV6-6 and TRBJ1-5; possibly TRBD1 for D (6 bases). The CDR3 contains 15 residues. The V end was cut by 6 bases, the J end by 8 bases, with 20 bases between. Germline V gene sequence: CDR1 MNHNY, CDR2 SVGAGI (reference sequence).

This clonotype was observed many times. The chain employs TRBV4-2 and TRBJ2-7, with D possibly TRBD2 on 6 matching bases. Germline-derived CDR1 and CDR2 are LGHNA and YNFKEQ. The V end was cut by 5 bases, the J end by 3 bases, with 11 bases between. CDR3 length equals 13 residues. CDR3 DNA: TGTGCCAGCAGCAGACATAGCGGCTACGAGCAGTACTTC. Translating it yields CASSRHSGYEQYF.

About this clonotype: This could be a read error, since a much larger clone is one nucleotide away. The rearrangement uses TRBV5-1 and TRBJ1-4; no clear D. This CDR3 contains 16 residues. Trimming stripped 2 bases from V and 0 bases from J, with 11 bases between. Germline CDR1 and CDR2: SGHRS and YFSETQ. CDR3: CASSFSPPATNEKLFF. CDR3 coding DNA: TGCGCCAGCAGCTTTTCTCCTCCGGCAACTAATGAAAAACTGTTTTTT.

The chain carries TRBV7-9 and TRBJ1-4; TRBD1 aligns across 7 bases. The J segment lost 6 bases and the V segment lost 5 bases, leaving 15 bases of the junction unmatched. This CDR3 has 17 residues. The V gene's germline CDR1 is SEHNR and CDR2 FQNEAQ (reference sequence). The CDR3 DNA reads as TGTGCCAGCAGCAAAACCGAACAGGGGTTAATGGATGAAAAACTGTTTTTT. Encoded protein: CASSKTEQGLMDEKLFF.

The genes are TRBV4-1 and TRBJ1-4, with no clear D. Germline loops: CDR1 MGHRA, CDR2 YSYEKL. Trimming removed 1 base from V and 2 bases from J, with 8 bases in between. The CDR3 extends over 15 amino acids. The CDR3 nucleotides are TGCGCCAGCAGCCAAGCTCCCTGGACTAATGAAAAACTGTTTTTT. The encoded protein is CASSQAPWTNEKLFF.

The chain recombines TRBV9 with TRBJ2-3; 7 bases map to TRBD2. CDR1 is SGDLS, CDR2 YYNGEE, per germline. The CDR3 covers 16 residues. V lost 0 bases to trimming and J lost 1 base; unmatched junction nucleotides: 5. CDR3 coding DNA: TGTGCCAGCAGCGTAGACCTACGGGGGGGCACAGATACGCAGTATTTT. Translated, it gives CASSVDLRGGTDTQYF.

The chain has TRBV6-6 and TRBJ2-5, with TRBD2 identical over 13 bases. V lost 6 bases and J lost 5; bases outside the gene matches: 6. This CDR3 spans 15 amino acids. CDR1 is MNHNY and CDR2 is SVGAGI in the germline V gene (reference sequence). The CDR3 DNA is TGTGCCAGCAGCCCGGGACTAGCGGGATTGGAGACCCAGTACTTC. Translated: CASSPGLAGLETQYF.

This clonotype was detected ten times or more. This chain's CDR3 is CTSAGGHNEQFF. DNA of the CDR3: TGCACTTCAGCGGGAGGCCACAATGAGCAGTTCTTC. The gene calls are TRBV20-1 and TRBJ2-1, with TRBD2 matching over 9 bases. The germline V gene encodes CDR1 DFQATT and CDR2 SNEGSKA (reference sequence). The CDR3 runs to 12 residues.

Within the sample, this clonotype is medium-sized. J is TRBJ1-4 and V is TRBV5-1; D ambiguous. CDR1 and CDR2 from the germline V gene are SGHRS and YFSETQ. The CDR3 runs 14 residues. The V gene lost 5 bases and the J gene lost 3 bases, with 11 bases spanning the gap. The CDR3 reads CASRTGASNEKLFF. The CDR3 nucleotides are TGCGCCAGCAGGACGGGAGCTTCTAATGAAAAACTGTTTTTT.

This clonotype appeared many times. The CDR3: CASSLDDSRKTQYF. The CDR3 nucleotides read TGCGCCAGCAGCTTGGACGACAGCCGGAAGACCCAGTACTTC. The J gene is TRBJ2-5, the V gene TRBV5-1; possibly TRBD1 for D (5 bases). Germline V CDR1 and CDR2: SGHRS, YFSETQ. The CDR3 has 14 amino acids. With 0 bases removed from V and 6 bases from J, the gap between germline ends came to 12 bases.

This clonotype has a count of ten or more. This rearrangement joins TRBV12-3 or TRBV12-4 to TRBJ2-4, with D uncertain. With 7 bases removed from V and 1 base from J, the gap between germline ends came to 20 bases. The CDR3 extends over 17 amino acids. The CDR3 region is CASNRGWVFGAKNIQYF. In DNA form, the CDR3 reads TGTGCCAGCAACCGTGGTTGGGTGTTCGGGGCCAAAAACATTCAGTACTTC.

Details on this clonotype: This sequence may be a read error, since a much larger clone differs from it by one base. As DNA, the CDR3 is TGTGCCAGCAGCAAGAGGGACAAGAGGTTGGCCAAAAACATTCAGTACTTC. Protein: CASSKRDKRLAKNIQYF. The chain has TRBV7-2 and TRBJ2-4, with D possibly matching TRBD1 (6 bases). This CDR3 region has 17 residues. The germline V and J ends were trimmed by 5 bases and 1 base, with 18 bases remaining between them. Germline-derived CDR1 and CDR2 are SGHTA and FQGNSA.

This clonotype was counted a few times. The chain combines TRBV7-9 with TRBJ2-7; 9 bases align to TRBD2. This CDR3 has 20 amino acids. CDR1 is SEHNR and CDR2 is FQNEAQ in the germline V gene (reference sequence). Losses at the gene ends were 4 bases for V and 4 bases for J; bases not matched to a gene: 23. The CDR3 spells CASSSPMEGGGLAGKYEQYF. The DNA of the CDR3 is TGTGCCAGCAGCTCCCCTATGGAAGGGGGGGGGCTAGCGGGGAAATACGAGCAGTACTTC.

This clonotype was found many times. The chain links TRBV20-1 to TRBJ2-1; unclear D gene. Looked up from germline, CDR1 is DFQATT and CDR2 is SNEGSKA (reference sequence). V lost 3 bases, J lost 2 bases, and 8 bases lay in between. This CDR3 has 13 amino acids. The CDR3 loop is CSASENPYNEQFF. The CDR3 nucleotides read TGCAGTGCTAGCGAGAATCCCTACAATGAGCAGTTCTTC.

CDR3 sequence reads: CASSPDLGDQPQHF. CDR3 bases: TGTGCCAGCAGCCCGGACTTGGGGGATCAGCCCCAGCATTTT. The chain couples TRBV5-4 to TRBJ1-5; maybe TRBD1 (5 bases). The V gene's germline CDR1 is SGHNT and CDR2 YYREEE (reference sequence). The CDR3 has 14 residues. The V gene lost 4 bases and the J gene lost 5 bases, with 13 bases spanning the gap.

This clonotype was observed at least ten times. V is TRBV4-1 and J is TRBJ2-3; 8 bases are shared with TRBD2. CDR3 size: 16 residues. Germline V gives CDR1 MGHRA, CDR2 YSYEKL. Trimming at V came to 1 base and at J to 2 bases, leaving 5 bases not matched to a gene. In DNA, the CDR3 is TGCGCCAGCAGCCAAGCGTTAGCGGGGTCCACAGATACGCAGTATTTT. It yields the protein CASSQALAGSTDTQYF.

This clonotype was detected a few times. The gene calls are TRBV9 and TRBJ2-2; unclear D gene. This CDR3 has 13 residues. The germline V gene encodes CDR1 SGDLS and CDR2 YYNGEE. Deletions cut 0 bases from V and 7 bases from J, with 7 bases between. The CDR3 loop reads CASSVVLSGELFF. The CDR3 DNA is TGTGCCAGCAGCGTAGTTCTGAGCGGGGAGCTGTTTTTT.

This clonotype occurred many times. This chain links TRBV6-5 with TRBJ2-1, with 11 bases aligning to TRBD2. This CDR3 has 14 residues. The germline CDR1 and CDR2 sequences are MNHEY and SVGAGI. The V segment lost 0 bases and the J segment 9 bases; nucleotides outside the gene matches: 1. The CDR3 DNA is TGTGCCAGCAGTTACTCCGGGACTAGCGGTGAGCAGTTCTTC. This encodes CASSYSGTSGEQFF.

This chain joins TRBV5-1 and TRBJ1-4; 9 bases are a match to TRBD1. V gave up 0 bases and J gave up 8 bases; unmatched junction bases: 11. Per germline, CDR1 SGHRS and CDR2 YFSETQ. The CDR3 has 17 amino acids. The CDR3 sequence is CASSLVGGTGFREKLFF. As DNA, the CDR3 is TGCGCCAGCAGCTTGGTCGGCGGGACAGGGTTTCGGGAAAAACTGTTTTTT.

This clonotype was seen a few times. The V call is TRBV2, the J call TRBJ2-7; 7 nucleotides align to TRBD2. The CDR3 runs to 16 residues. Germline trimming cut 4 bases from V and 6 bases from J; bases unmatched to any gene: 15. The germline V gene has CDR1 SNHLY and CDR2 FYNNEI. The CDR3 loop is CASSVGREKRISEQYF. The CDR3, as DNA: TGTGCCAGCAGTGTGGGGCGGGAGAAGAGAATATCCGAGCAGTACTTC. Full variable domain (missing parts from reference TRBV2 and TRBJ2-7): EPEVTQTPSHQVTQMGQEVILRCVPISNHLYFYWYRQILGQKVEFLVSFYNNEISEKSEIFDDQFSVERPDGSNFTLKIRSTKLEDSAMYFCASSVGREKRISEQYFGPGTRLTVT.

V and J are TRBV27 and TRBJ2-7, with D possibly matching TRBD1 (5 bases). Trimming removed 8 bases at V and 6 bases at J, with 20 bases between. The germline gives CDR1 MNHEY, CDR2 SMNVEV (reference sequence). The CDR3 contains 14 residues. CDR3 coding DNA: TGTGCCAGCTCGACCAGGACAAGCTACTCCGAGCAGTACTTC. Translation gives CASSTRTSYSEQYF.

This clonotype was counted between two and nine times. The chain couples TRBV6-6 to TRBJ2-1; TRBD2 matches 10 bases. V lost 2 bases, J lost 0 bases, and 10 bases stayed unmatched. The CDR3 has 19 amino acids. Germline V gene lookup returns CDR1 MNHNY and CDR2 SVGAGI (reference sequence). The chain's CDR3 is CASSYTTSGVVSSYNEQFF. As DNA, the CDR3 is TGTGCCAGCAGTTACACCACTAGCGGGGTAGTTAGCTCCTACAATGAGCAGTTCTTC.

In this sample, this clonotype turned up many times. The V and J genes are TRBV2 and TRBJ1-3; D is possibly TRBD1 (6 bases). CDR1 and CDR2 from the germline V gene are SNHLY and FYNNEI. CDR3 length: 14 amino acids. V lost 10 bases to trimming and J lost 0 bases, with 13 bases between them. The CDR3 protein is CAKSTGDSGNTIYF. Here the CDR3 DNA reads TGTGCCAAGTCGACAGGAGACTCTGGAAACACCATATATTTT.

The chain joins TRBV10-2 to TRBJ2-5, with D unclear. V lost 2 bases to trimming and J lost 4 bases, with 5 bases between them. This CDR3 comprises 12 residues. Germline CDR1 reads WSHSY; CDR2 reads SAAADI. CDR3 nucleotide sequence: TGCGCCAGCAGTGAGATGGGAGAGACCCAGTACTTC. Protein sequence: CASSEMGETQYF.

About this clonotype itself: A much larger clone is a single base away; this may be a read error. This chain joins TRBV10-2 and TRBJ2-2; either TRBD1 or TRBD2 may fit D (5 bases each). From germline, CDR1 is WSHSY and CDR2 SAAADI. The length of the CDR3 is 14 residues. CDR3 in amino acids: CACRHRGNTGELFF. The CDR3 DNA sequence: TGCGCCTGCAGGCATCGGGGCAACACCGGGGAGCTGTTTTTT.

This clonotype turned up a few times. The rearrangement joins TRBV7-9 to TRBJ1-6, with TRBD1 matching over 7 bases. Germline V CDR1 and CDR2: SEHNR, FQNEAQ (reference sequence). CDR3 length equals 15 residues. The V gene end was trimmed by 1 base and the J gene end by 7 bases; junction bases not matched to a gene: 4. In DNA, the CDR3 is TGTGCCAGCAGCTTAGGGAGGGGGCGCAATTCACCCCTCCACTTT. This sequence encodes CASSLGRGRNSPLHF.

V is TRBV12-3 or TRBV12-4 and J is TRBJ2-2, with 7 bases lining up with TRBD1. The CDR3 contains 13 residues. After removal of 5 bases from V and 5 bases from J, the junction contained 2 bases not matched to a gene. CDR3 amino acids: CASSHRGTGELFF. As DNA, the CDR3 is TGTGCCAGCAGTCACAGGGGAACCGGGGAGCTGTTTTTT.